This T cell receptor beta chain came from a study of tumor-infiltrating lymphocytes in glioblastoma multiforme. About this clonotype itself: No antigen is known for it.

Multiple V-beta primers and a C-beta primer amplified TCRB from RNA. Unique molecular identifiers were not described for the libraries. One entry per CDR3 protein, called by TCRdb with MiXCR from the multiplex PCR reads. The sample includes about 32,000 distinct CDR3 sequences, 60% to 65% of them seen just once. Findings and limits, study-wide: Functional subtype sorting of these T cells was not performed.

The CDR3 contains 12 residues. Trimming took off 5 bases at V and 6 bases at J, with 12 bases between the two ends. Looked up from germline, CDR1 is DFQATT and CDR2 is SNEGSKA (reference sequence). The sample was brain tumor tissue. The sequence was collected from a male donor with glioblastoma. The rearrangement uses TRBV20-1 and TRBJ2-3, with a possible D match to TRBD2 (5 bases). CDR3: CSARPVADTQYF. CDR3 nucleotide sequence: TGCAGTGCTCGACCAGTAGCGGATACGCAGTATTTT.